This TCR beta chain is from a study of T cells in Graves' hyperthyroidism and ophthalmopathy. Template material for amplifying TCR beta CDR3 regions consisted of RNA transcripts. The HTBI primer set served for first-round RT-PCR of the TCR CDR3. TCRdb fed the multiplex PCR reads into MiXCR, producing one record per CDR3 protein. This sample has hundreds of thousands of distinct CDR3 sequences, with approximately 15% found just once. There are 11 residues in the CDR3. V was cut by 1 base and J by 11 bases, with 6 bases left in between. Those with hyperthyroidism were 18 to 65 years old, newly diagnosed, and ill for under 2 months. Uncontrolled infection, other autoimmune disease, pregnancy or lactation excluded patients. Diagnostic assessment was based on clinical symptoms, serum thyroxine and TRAb, thyroid ultrasound and orbital computed tomography. PBMCs stemmed from 8.5 to 10 ml fresh peripheral blood.

This receptor was taken from a woman between 18 and 30 years old with Graves' hyperthyroidism. The sequenced material came from blood. This rearrangement joins TRBV12-3 or TRBV12-4 to TRBJ2-1; no reliable D call. The CDR3 is CASSLVGQQFF. The CDR3 DNA sequence: TGTGCCAGCAGTTTAGTAGGGCAGCAGTTCTTC.